The clone carrying this T cell receptor (beta chain) occurred a few times. The antigen remains undetermined. With 2 bases clipped from V and 5 bases from J, the junction kept 7 bases outside the gene matches. The germline CDR1 and CDR2 sequences are SGHTA and FQGTGA. The CDR3 contains 15 residues. 5'RACE template switching generated TCR cDNA, adding a universal primer site and UMIs. Via MiXCR, TCRdb re-called the 5' RACE reads, giving one row per CDR3 protein. The sample contains about 340,000 distinct CDR3 sequences, under 5% of which appear only once. This sample is drawn from a study of T cells after yellow fever vaccination. Study background: The SMART-Seq v4 Ultra Low Input method served to prepare the low-cell-number fractions. Findings of the study overall: Sorted repertoires could include abundant contaminating clonotypes from bulk cells. A large majority of primary-vaccination clones showed up again after the booster (under 98% CD4, 75% to 90% CD8).

The chain links TRBV7-3 to TRBJ2-5; TRBD1 agrees at 8 bases. This specimen consisted of PBMCs, obtained 5 days after the yellow fever booster vaccination. The TCR sequence derives from a man between 18 and 29 years old who received the YFV17D yellow fever vaccine. CDR3 coding DNA: TGTGCCAGCAGCTTATCAGGGGGCGAATGGGAGACCCAGTACTTC. This codes for CASSLSGGEWETQYF. Looking up the rest from reference TRBV7-3 and TRBJ2-5 gives the full variable domain: GAGVSQTPSNKVTEKGKYVELRCDPISGHTALYWYRQSLGQGPEFLIYFQGTGAADDSGLPNDRFFAVRPEGSVSTLKIQRTERGDSAVYLCASSLSGGEWETQYFGPGTRLLVL.